This T cell receptor (beta chain) was sequenced during a study of blood T cell repertoires in COVID-19. Study background: The analysed material was cDNA or gDNA that came from T cells, B-cell-depleted T cells, or PBMCs.

Germline CDR1 MDHEN, CDR2 SYDVKM. The CDR3 totals 13 residues. Deletions cut 6 bases from V and 8 bases from J, with 14 bases between. This table comes from immunoSEQ multiplex PCR, and its TCRdb copy is limited to in-frame clones, with some not included. The sample has roughly 440,000 clones, about 91% seen once. Sequenced input: peripheral blood. This TCR was sampled from a woman aged 45-65 years with COVID-19, enrolled during active disease. The V and J genes are TRBV28 and TRBJ2-4; tentatively, D is TRBD1 (6 bases). The CDR3 nucleotides read TGTGCCAGCAGGCTACAGGGTGGGGACATTCAGTACTTC. This codes for CASRLQGGDIQYF.